These 17 T cell receptor beta chains were sequenced from one sample in a study of blood T cells in healthy people across ages. A second PCR of about 6 to 11 cycles used a sample-barcoded 5' primer and a J-beta primer mix. Each CDR3 protein is one row after TCRdb ran MiXCR on the 5' RACE reads. Among some 290,000 distinct CDR3 sequences listed, roughly 29% were seen once. The sample consisted of blood. All receptors come from a woman between 70 and 85 years old in good health.

This clonotype was counted a few times. The V gene is TRBV29-1, the J gene TRBJ2-2, with a possible D match to TRBD2 (6 bases). Germline V lookup: CDR1 SQVTM, CDR2 ANQGSEA. V shed 5 bases and J shed 2 bases, with 18 bases lying between them. CDR3 size: 16 residues. CDR3 residues: CSVSSGTGPNTGELFF. The CDR3 coding sequence is TGCAGCGTTAGCTCCGGGACTGGACCAAACACCGGGGAGCTGTTTTTT.

Details on this clonotype: A junction end diverges from the germline sequence, so it may reflect a read error. The chain combines TRBV18 with TRBJ2-6; D remains ambiguous. There are 14 residues in the CDR3. The germline gives CDR1 KGHSH, CDR2 LQKENI. The DNA of the CDR3 is TGTTCCAGCTCCCGTAGCTCTGGGGCCAACGTCCTGACTTTC. It codes for CSSSRSSGANVLTF.

This clonotype was seen a few times. V is TRBV29-1 and J is TRBJ2-7; 9 bases are shared with TRBD2. The CDR3 covers 15 residues. Per the germline V gene, CDR1 is SQVTM and CDR2 is ANQGSEA. J gave up 3 bases and V 0 bases, and 6 bases lay outside the gene matches. The CDR3 DNA follows: TGCAGCGTTGAAGATGGTAGCGGGAGATTCTACGAGCAGTACTTC. Amino acid sequence: CSVEDGSGRFYEQYF.

This clonotype was observed a handful of times. This chain uses TRBV2 with TRBJ2-2, with D possibly TRBD1 on 6 matching bases. Germline V gene lookup returns CDR1 SNHLY and CDR2 FYNNEI. The CDR3 has 17 residues. Between the trimmed V and J ends, which lost 6 bases and 5 bases, there was a span of 22 bases. CDR3 nucleotides: TGTGCCAGCAGCGGTACTTCCGGGACACACGGAACCGGGGAGCTGTTTTTT. Its protein product is CASSGTSGTHGTGELFF.

The rearrangement joins TRBV7-8 to TRBJ2-1; D is perhaps TRBD2 (5 bases). This CDR3 has 15 residues. V shed 4 bases and J shed 6 bases, with 16 bases lying between them. Germline CDR1 SGHVS, CDR2 FQNEAQ. The chain's CDR3 is CASSSTREGFNEQFF. The CDR3 bases are TGTGCCAGCAGCTCTACTCGGGAAGGTTTCAATGAGCAGTTCTTC.

The chain couples TRBV6-5 to TRBJ2-7, with D unresolved. CDR1 is MNHEY and CDR2 is SVGAGI in the germline V gene. Trimming left V 0 bases short and J 1 base short, with 13 bases between. The CDR3 runs 16 residues. CDR3 nucleotides: TGTGCCAGCAGTTACTCCGTAGACACAATGTCCTACGAGCAGTACTTC. This encodes CASSYSVDTMSYEQYF.

This clonotype was seen many times. A much bigger clone sits one base away, suggesting this may be a read error. The chain employs TRBV14 and TRBJ2-1; D call uncertain. CDR3 size: 14 residues. Trimming left V 1 base short and J 8 bases short, with 12 bases between. Germline CDR1 SGHDN, CDR2 FVKESK. CDR3 region: CASSQVSRLYEQFF. The CDR3 region has the DNA TGTGCCAGCAGCCAAGTCAGCCGCCTCTATGAGCAGTTCTTC.

This clonotype was observed at least ten times. The V call is TRBV29-1, the J call TRBJ1-4; maybe TRBD1 (5 bases). The CDR3 has 15 residues. Germline V gene lookup returns CDR1 SQVTM and CDR2 ANQGSEA. Trimming shortened V by 1 base and J by 7 bases, and 16 bases separated the two germline ends. The CDR3 region has the DNA TGCAGCGTTGAAGTAATCGGGGGACGTGGTGAAAAACTGTTTTTT. Amino acids: CSVEVIGGRGEKLFF. The variable domain in full, completed from reference TRBV29-1 and TRBJ1-4, reads SAVISQKPSRDICQRGTSLTIQCQVDSQVTMMFWYRQQPGQSLTLIATANQGSEATYESGFVIDKFPISRPNLTFSTLTVSNMSPEDSSIYLCSVEVIGGRGEKLFFGSGTQLSVL.

This clonotype appeared a few times. The chain combines TRBV6-8 with TRBJ2-7; 9 nucleotides agree with TRBD2. Germline V gene lookup returns CDR1 MNHGY and CDR2 SAAAGT. V lost 2 bases and J lost 5; bases outside the gene matches: 25. The CDR3 sequence is 21 residues long. This chain's CDR3 is CASSYIRYEVPSGTPPHEQYF. DNA of the CDR3: TGTGCCAGCAGTTACATCCGGTATGAGGTACCTAGCGGGACACCTCCCCACGAGCAGTACTTC.

This clonotype was found a few times. The DNA of the CDR3 is TGTGCCAGCAGCCTCCACACTGAAGCTTTCTTT. Translated, it gives CASSLHTEAFF. V usage is TRBV14 and J usage is TRBJ1-1; no clear D. Deletions cut 4 bases from V and 3 bases from J, with 3 bases between. The CDR3 totals 11 residues. The germline gives CDR1 SGHDN, CDR2 FVKESK.

This clonotype was observed many times. The chain recombines TRBV5-1 with TRBJ1-6; no definite D call. V was cut by 2 bases and J by 0 bases, with 6 bases left in between. Germline values: CDR1 SGHRS, CDR2 YFSETQ. This CDR3 has 15 residues. CDR3 loop: CASSFGSSYNSPLHF. In nucleotides, the CDR3 is TGCGCCAGCAGCTTTGGAAGCTCCTATAATTCACCCCTCCACTTT. Full variable domain (rest looked up from reference TRBV5-1 and TRBJ1-6): KAGVTQTPRYLIKTRGQQVTLSCSPISGHRSVSWYQQTPGQGLQFLFEYFSETQRNKGNFPGRFSGRQFSNSRSEMNVSTLELGDSALYLCASSFGSSYNSPLHFGNGTRLTVT.

This clonotype was detected a few times. The V and J genes are TRBV7-2 and TRBJ2-5; 7 bases agree with TRBD2. The CDR3 runs to 15 residues. Germline trimming cut 5 bases from V and 3 bases from J; bases unmatched to any gene: 9. The V gene's germline CDR1 is SGHTA and CDR2 FQGNSA. The CDR3 is CASSRGGAGKETQYF. CDR3 DNA sequence: TGTGCCAGCAGCCGCGGGGGAGCGGGGAAAGAGACCCAGTACTTC.

This clonotype was counted a few times. This chain uses TRBV5-1 with TRBJ1-1, with D tentatively TRBD1 (5 bases). Deletions cut 2 bases from V and 1 base from J, with 12 bases between. Germline-derived CDR1 and CDR2 are SGHRS and YFSETQ. CDR3 length: 15 amino acids. CDR3 coding DNA: TGCGCCAGCAGCTTTGCCCCAGGGCAGAACACTGAAGCTTTCTTT. This encodes CASSFAPGQNTEAFF.

A few counts support this clonotype. The chain employs TRBV7-9 and TRBJ1-4; D unclear. The V gene lost 4 bases and the J gene lost 3 bases, with 3 bases spanning the gap. Germline loops: CDR1 SEHNR, CDR2 FQNEAQ (reference sequence). The CDR3 has 12 amino acids. CDR3 in amino acids: CASSSPNEKLFF. CDR3 nucleotides: TGTGCCAGCAGCTCGCCTAATGAAAAACTGTTTTTT.

The count of this clonotype is one. The J gene is TRBJ2-7, the V gene TRBV7-2; tentative D call: TRBD1 (6 bases). V was shortened by 1 base and J by 5 bases, with 12 bases between the two germline ends. The CDR3 totals 14 residues. Germline-derived CDR1 and CDR2 are SGHTA and FQGNSA. DNA for the CDR3: TGTGCCAGCAGCTTAGTCCAGGGGCCCCACGAGCAGTACTTC. It specifies CASSLVQGPHEQYF.

This clonotype was recorded once. This sequence joins TRBV5-4 and TRBJ2-7, with no clear D. From germline, CDR1 is SGHNT and CDR2 YYREEE (reference sequence). CDR3 length equals 13 residues. V gave up 4 bases and J gave up 5 bases, with 13 bases separating them. CDR3: CASSGNGENEQYF. The CDR3 DNA is TGTGCCAGCAGCGGGAATGGAGAGAACGAGCAGTACTTC.

This clonotype was observed a handful of times. The J gene is TRBJ2-1, the V gene TRBV7-3; D uncertain. Deletions cut 3 bases from V and 8 bases from J, with 26 bases between. The CDR3 sequence is 18 residues long. The germline V gene has CDR1 SGHTA and CDR2 FQGTGA. CDR3 region: CASSLFPRGGIKSDEQFF. CDR3 sequence (DNA): TGTGCCAGCAGCTTGTTTCCCCGCGGCGGTATAAAGTCGGATGAGCAGTTCTTC.